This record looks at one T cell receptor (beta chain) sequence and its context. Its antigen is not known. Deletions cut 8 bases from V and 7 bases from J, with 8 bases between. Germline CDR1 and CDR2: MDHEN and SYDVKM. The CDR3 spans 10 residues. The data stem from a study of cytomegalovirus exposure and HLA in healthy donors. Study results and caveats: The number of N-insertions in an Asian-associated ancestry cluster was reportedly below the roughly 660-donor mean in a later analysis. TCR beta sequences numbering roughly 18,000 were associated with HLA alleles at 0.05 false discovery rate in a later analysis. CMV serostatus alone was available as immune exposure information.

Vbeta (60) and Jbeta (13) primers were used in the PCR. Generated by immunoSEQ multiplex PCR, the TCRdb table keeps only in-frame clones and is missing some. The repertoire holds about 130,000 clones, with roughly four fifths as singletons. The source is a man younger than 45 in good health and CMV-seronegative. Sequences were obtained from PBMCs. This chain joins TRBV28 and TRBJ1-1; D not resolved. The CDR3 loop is CASGRDEAFF. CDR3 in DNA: TGTGCCAGCGGGCGAGATGAAGCTTTCTTT.